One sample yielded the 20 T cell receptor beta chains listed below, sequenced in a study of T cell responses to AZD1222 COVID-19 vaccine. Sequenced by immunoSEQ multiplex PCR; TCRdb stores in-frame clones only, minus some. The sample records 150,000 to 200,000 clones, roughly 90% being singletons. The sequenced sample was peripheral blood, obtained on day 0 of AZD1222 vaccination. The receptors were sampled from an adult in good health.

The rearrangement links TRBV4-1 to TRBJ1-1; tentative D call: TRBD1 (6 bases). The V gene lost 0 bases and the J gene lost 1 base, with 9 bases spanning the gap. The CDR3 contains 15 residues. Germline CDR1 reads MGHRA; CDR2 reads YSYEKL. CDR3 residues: CASSQDPTGNTEAFF. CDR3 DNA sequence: TGCGCCAGCAGCCAAGACCCGACAGGGAACACTGAAGCTTTCTTT.

CDR3 DNA: TGTGCCAGCAGTGGCACTAGCGAGAATGAGCAGTTCTTC. This gives the protein CASSGTSENEQFF. The J gene is TRBJ2-1, the V gene TRBV25-1; TRBD2 matches at 7 bases. Germline V lookup: CDR1 MGHDK, CDR2 SYGVNS. V was pared by 4 bases and J by 7 bases, with 4 bases of the junction left unmatched. There are 13 residues in the CDR3. Filled out from reference TRBV25-1 and TRBJ2-1, the complete variable domain reads EADIYQTPRYLVIGTGKKITLECSQTMGHDKMYWYQQDPGMELHLIHYSYGVNSTEKGDLSSESTVSRIRTEHFPLTLESARPSHTSQYLCASSGTSENEQFFGPGTRLTVL.

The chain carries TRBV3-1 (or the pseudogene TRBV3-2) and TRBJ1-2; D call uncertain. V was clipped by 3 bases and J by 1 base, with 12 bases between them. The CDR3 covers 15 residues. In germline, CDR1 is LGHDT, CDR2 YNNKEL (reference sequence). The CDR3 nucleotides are TGTGCCAGCAGCCATAGGCGGGAGGTTAACTATGGCTACACCTTC. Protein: CASSHRREVNYGYTF.

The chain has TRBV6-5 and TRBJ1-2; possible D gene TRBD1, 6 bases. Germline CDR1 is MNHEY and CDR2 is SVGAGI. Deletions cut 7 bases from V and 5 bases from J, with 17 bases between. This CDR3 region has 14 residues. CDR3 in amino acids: CASNRGARVYGYTF. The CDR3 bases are TGTGCCAGCAATCGGGGGGCGAGGGTATATGGCTACACCTTC.

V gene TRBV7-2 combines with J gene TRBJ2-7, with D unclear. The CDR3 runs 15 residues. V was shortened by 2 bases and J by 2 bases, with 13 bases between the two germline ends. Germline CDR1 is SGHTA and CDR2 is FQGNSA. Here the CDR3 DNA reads TGTGCCAGCAGCTTATCAATAGCCGTAACCTACGAGCAGTACTTC. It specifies CASSLSIAVTYEQYF.

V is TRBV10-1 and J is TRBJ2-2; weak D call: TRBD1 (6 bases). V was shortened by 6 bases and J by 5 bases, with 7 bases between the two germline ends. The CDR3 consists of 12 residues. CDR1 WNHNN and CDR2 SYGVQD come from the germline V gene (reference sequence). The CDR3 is CASSQGTGELFF. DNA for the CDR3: TGCGCCAGCAGCCAGGGGACCGGGGAGCTGTTTTTT.

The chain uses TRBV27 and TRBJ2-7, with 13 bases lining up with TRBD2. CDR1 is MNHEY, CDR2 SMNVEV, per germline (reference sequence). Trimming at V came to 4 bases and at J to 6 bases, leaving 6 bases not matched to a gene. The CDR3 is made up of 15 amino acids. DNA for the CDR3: TGTGCCAGCAGTTCACTAGCGGGAGGGCCGGGCGAGCAGTACTTC. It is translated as CASSSLAGGPGEQYF.

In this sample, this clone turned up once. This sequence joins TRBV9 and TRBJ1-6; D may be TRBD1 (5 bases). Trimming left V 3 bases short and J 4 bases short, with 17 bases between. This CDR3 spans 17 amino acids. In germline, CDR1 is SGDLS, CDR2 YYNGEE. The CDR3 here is CASSAGPLSSYNSPLHF. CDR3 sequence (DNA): TGTGCCAGCAGCGCAGGGCCGCTCTCTTCATATAATTCACCCCTCCACTTT.

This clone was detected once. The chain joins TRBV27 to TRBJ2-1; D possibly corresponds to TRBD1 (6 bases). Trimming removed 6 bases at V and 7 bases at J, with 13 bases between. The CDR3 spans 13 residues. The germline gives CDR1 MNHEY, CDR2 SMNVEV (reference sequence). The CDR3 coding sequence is TGTGCCAGCAGGGGCAGGGGCCAAAATGAGCAGTTCTTC. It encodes CASRGRGQNEQFF.

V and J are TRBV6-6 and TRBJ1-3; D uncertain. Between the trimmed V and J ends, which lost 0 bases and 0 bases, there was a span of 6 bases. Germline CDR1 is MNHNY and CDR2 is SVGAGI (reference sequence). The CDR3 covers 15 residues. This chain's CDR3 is CASSYSGGSGNTIYF. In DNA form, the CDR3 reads TGTGCCAGCAGTTACTCGGGCGGCTCTGGAAACACCATATATTTT.

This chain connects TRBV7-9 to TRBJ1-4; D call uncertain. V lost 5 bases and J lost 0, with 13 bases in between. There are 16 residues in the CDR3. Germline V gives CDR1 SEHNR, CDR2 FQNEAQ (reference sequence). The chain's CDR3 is CASSHTTESTNEKLFF. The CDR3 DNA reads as TGTGCCAGCAGCCACACGACCGAGTCAACTAATGAAAAACTGTTTTTT.

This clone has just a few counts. The DNA of the CDR3 is TGCGCCAGCAGCTTGGGTCCCCAGGGGACTGGAAACACCATATATTTT. Its protein product is CASSLGPQGTGNTIYF. This chain links TRBV5-1 with TRBJ1-3, with D possibly being TRBD1 (6 bases). V gave up 0 bases and J gave up 2 bases, with 12 bases separating them. The CDR3 consists of 16 residues. Looked up from germline, CDR1 is SGHRS and CDR2 is YFSETQ.

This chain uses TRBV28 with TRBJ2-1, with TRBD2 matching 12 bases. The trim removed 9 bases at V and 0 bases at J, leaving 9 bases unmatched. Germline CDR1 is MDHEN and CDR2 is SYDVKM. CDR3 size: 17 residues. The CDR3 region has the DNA TGTGCCAGTGGGGAGACTAGCGGGGGCCGCTCCTACAATGAGCAGTTCTTC. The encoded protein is CASGETSGGRSYNEQFF. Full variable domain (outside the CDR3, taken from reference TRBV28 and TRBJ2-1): DVKVTQSSRYLVKRTGEKVFLECVQDMDHENMFWYRQDPGLGLRLIYFSYDVKMKEKGDIPEGYSVSREKKERFSLILESASTNQTSMYLCASGETSGGRSYNEQFFGPGTRLTVL.

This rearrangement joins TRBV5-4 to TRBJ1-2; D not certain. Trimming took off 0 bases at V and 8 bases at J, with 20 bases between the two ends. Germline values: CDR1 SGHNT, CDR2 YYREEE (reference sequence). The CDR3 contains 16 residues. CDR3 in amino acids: CASSLAEGAISGGYTF. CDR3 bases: TGTGCCAGCAGCTTGGCCGAGGGCGCAATCTCGGGGGGCTACACCTTC.

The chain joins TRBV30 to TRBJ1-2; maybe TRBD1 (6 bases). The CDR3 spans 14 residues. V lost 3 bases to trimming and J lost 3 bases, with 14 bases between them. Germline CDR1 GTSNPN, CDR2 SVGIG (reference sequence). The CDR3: CAWRAGEGDYGYTF. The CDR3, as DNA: TGTGCCTGGAGAGCAGGGGAAGGCGACTATGGCTACACCTTC.

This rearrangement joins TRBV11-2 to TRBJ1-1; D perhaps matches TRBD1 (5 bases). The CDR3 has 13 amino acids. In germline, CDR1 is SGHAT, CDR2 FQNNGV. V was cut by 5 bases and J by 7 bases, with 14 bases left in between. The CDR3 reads CASSPGTGFEAFF. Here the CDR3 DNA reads TGTGCCAGCAGCCCCGGGACGGGCTTTGAAGCTTTCTTT. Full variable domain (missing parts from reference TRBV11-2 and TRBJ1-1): EAGVAQSPRYKIIEKRQSVAFWCNPISGHATLYWYQQILGQGPKLLIQFQNNGVVDDSQLPKDRFSAERLKGVDSTLKIQPAKLEDSAVYLCASSPGTGFEAFFGQGTRLTVV.

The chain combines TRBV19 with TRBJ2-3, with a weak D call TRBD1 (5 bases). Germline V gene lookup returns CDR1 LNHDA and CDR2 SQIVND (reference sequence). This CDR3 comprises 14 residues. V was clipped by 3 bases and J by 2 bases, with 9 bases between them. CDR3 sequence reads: CASSISQVTDTQYF. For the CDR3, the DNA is TGTGCCAGTAGTATCTCACAGGTCACAGATACGCAGTATTTT.

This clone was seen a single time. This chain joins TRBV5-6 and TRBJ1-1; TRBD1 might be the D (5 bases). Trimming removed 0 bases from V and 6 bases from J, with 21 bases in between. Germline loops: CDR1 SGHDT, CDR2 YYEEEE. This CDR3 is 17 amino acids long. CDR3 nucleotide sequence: TGTGCCAGCAGCTTGGTTAGGCAGCTTGTTAGGGGCCCTGAAGCTTTCTTT. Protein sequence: CASSLVRQLVRGPEAFF. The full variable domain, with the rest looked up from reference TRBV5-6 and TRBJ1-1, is DAGVTQSPTHLIKTRGQQVTLRCSPKSGHDTVSWYQQALGQGPQFIFQYYEEEERQRGNFPDRFSGHQFPNYSSELNVNALLLGDSALYLCASSLVRQLVRGPEAFFGQGTRLTVV.

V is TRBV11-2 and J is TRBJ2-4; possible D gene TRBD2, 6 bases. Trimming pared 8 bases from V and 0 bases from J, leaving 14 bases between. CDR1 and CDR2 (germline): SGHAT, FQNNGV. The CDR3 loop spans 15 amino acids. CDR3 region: CASRGAPPAKNIQYF. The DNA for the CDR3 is TGTGCCAGCCGCGGGGCCCCGCCAGCCAAAAACATTCAGTACTTC.

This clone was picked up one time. The CDR3 nucleotides are TGTGCCAGCAGTATCACAGGGGGCGCAGGCGGGAGGGCCGTTGAGCAGTTCTTC. Its protein is CASSITGGAGGRAVEQFF. J is TRBJ2-1 and V is TRBV28; D may correspond to TRBD1 or TRBD2 (9 bases each). The CDR3 is 18 residues long. The V gene lost 5 bases and the J gene lost 9 bases, with 29 bases spanning the gap. The germline V gene has CDR1 MDHEN and CDR2 SYDVKM.